This is a list of T cell receptor beta chains from one sample in a study of blood T cell repertoires in COVID-19. TCRdb's table, derived via immunoSEQ multiplex PCR, lists solely in-frame clones and lacks some. The repertoire holds around 94,000 clones, with around nine tenths as singletons. Material for sequencing was peripheral blood. All receptors derive from a man aged 50 or older with active or convalescent COVID-19. The CDR3 runs from the conserved cysteine through the conserved F or W. The D gene is left open where the match is weak. Size is stated for part of the rows, as once, few or many counts, or as a class when the clone is expanded.

v_gene	j_gene	len	d_gene	abundance	CDR3aa	CDR3nt
TRBV7-9	TRBJ2-5	13	-	few	CASSPDSQETQYF	TGTGCCAGCAGCCCGGACAGTCAAGAGACCCAGTACTTC
TRBV27	TRBJ2-5	14	TRBD2	-	CASRLQGGQETQYF	TGTGCCAGCAGGTTGCAGGGAGGGCAAGAGACCCAGTACTTC
TRBV10-3	TRBJ2-5	15	-	few	CAISESVGDGETQYF	TGTGCCATCAGTGAGTCGGTAGGGGATGGAGAGACCCAGTACTTC
TRBV6-5	TRBJ1-4	12	-	-	CASRAPREKLFF	TGTGCCTCCCGAGCCCCGAGGGAAAAACTGTTTTTT
TRBV5-1	TRBJ2-2	19	TRBD2	-	CASSLGLAGGTSNTGELFF	TGCGCCAGCAGCTTGGGACTAGCGGGGGGTACCTCGAACACCGGGGAGCTGTTTTTT
TRBV2	TRBJ1-2	15	-	few	CASSEGRGLYYGYTF	TGTGCCAGCAGTGAGGGCCGGGGATTGTATTATGGCTACACCTTC
TRBV2	TRBJ1-3	15	-	-	CASSDLRKAGNTIYF	TGTGCCAGCAGTGACCTCAGGAAAGCAGGAAACACCATATATTTT
TRBV7-9	TRBJ2-7	13	-	few	CASSSGSSYEQYF	TGTGCCAGCAGCTCGGGGTCTTCCTACGAGCAGTACTTC
TRBV15	TRBJ2-1	16	TRBD1	-	CATSILRDRGDNEQFF	TGTGCCACCAGCATTTTACGGGACAGGGGCGACAATGAGCAGTTCTTC
TRBV28	TRBJ2-7	14	TRBD1	-	CASSLGQGVSEQYF	TGTGCCAGCAGTCTGGGACAGGGGGTATCCGAGCAGTACTTC
TRBV11-3	TRBJ2-3	15	TRBD2	-	CASSLGGLATDTQYF	TGTGCCAGCAGCTTAGGAGGACTAGCGACAGATACGCAGTATTTT
TRBV23-1	TRBJ1-6	13	-	-	CATPRGGSSPLHF	TGCGCCACCCCCAGGGGTGGGAGTTCACCCCTCCACTTT
TRBV6-5	TRBJ1-3	15	-	-	CASSYGGSGGNTIYF	TGTGCCAGCAGTTACGGAGGGAGCGGTGGAAACACCATATATTTT
TRBV28	TRBJ1-6	15	TRBD1	once	CASRDRELYNSPLHF	TGTGCCAGTAGGGACAGGGAACTCTATAATTCACCCCTCCACTTT
TRBV18	TRBJ1-2	15	-	-	CASSPPGPINYGYTF	TGTGCCAGCTCACCACCGGGGCCGATAAACTATGGCTACACCTTC
TRBV2	TRBJ1-2	15	TRBD1	few	CASSGLRGRTYGYTF	TGTGCCAGCAGTGGCCTCAGGGGGCGCACCTATGGCTACACCTTC
TRBV6-2/TRBV6-3	TRBJ2-1	17	TRBD2	-	CASSYGLAGGPRYEQFF	TGTGCCAGCAGTTACGGACTAGCGGGGGGGCCTAGGTATGAGCAGTTCTTC
TRBV19	TRBJ2-1	13	TRBD2	-	CASSIGEGNEQFF	TGTGCCAGTAGTATAGGGGAGGGGAATGAGCAGTTCTTC
TRBV6-1	TRBJ1-2	13	-	-	CASSEAQVNGYTF	TGTGCCAGCAGTGAAGCACAGGTCAATGGCTACACCTTC
TRBV2	TRBJ1-4	15	-	-	CASNQQGSANEKLFF	TGTGCCAGCAATCAACAGGGATCAGCTAATGAAAAACTGTTTTTT
TRBV28	TRBJ1-5	14	-	-	CASRGGYSNQPQHF	TGTGCCAGCAGGGGGGGATATAGCAATCAGCCCCAGCATTTT
TRBV10-3	TRBJ1-4	13	TRBD1	once	CATLDRADEKLFF	TGTGCCACCCTGGACAGGGCGGATGAAAAACTGTTTTTT
TRBV6-5	TRBJ1-5	15	-	-	CASRTSDFSNQPQHF	TGTGCCAGCAGGACTTCAGACTTTAGCAATCAGCCCCAGCATTTT
TRBV2	TRBJ1-3	16	-	-	CASSVHRTPSGNTIYF	TGTGCCAGCAGTGTACACAGGACCCCCTCTGGAAACACCATATATTTT
TRBV18	TRBJ1-3	14	-	-	CASSLGGIGNTIYF	TGTGCCAGCTCACTAGGAGGGATCGGAAACACCATATATTTT
TRBV7-2	TRBJ2-5	16	-	few	CASSYINRVKGETQYF	TGTGCCAGCAGCTACATCAATAGGGTCAAGGGGGAGACCCAGTACTTC
TRBV7-2	TRBJ2-7	13	TRBD2	-	CASSSWGEGEQYF	TGTGCCAGCAGCTCGTGGGGGGAGGGCGAGCAGTACTTC
TRBV30	TRBJ1-1	13	TRBD1	-	CAHQVQGGTEAFF	TGTGCCCACCAGGTACAGGGGGGCACTGAAGCTTTCTTT
TRBV7-7	TRBJ2-5	16	TRBD1	-	CASSSQGGTSQETQYF	TGTGCCAGCAGCTCACAGGGGGGAACTTCCCAAGAGACCCAGTACTTC
TRBV15	TRBJ1-4	15	-	-	CATSRPRDIGEKLFF	TGTGCCACCAGCAGACCCCGGGACATAGGCGAAAAACTGTTTTTT
TRBV14	TRBJ2-2	14	-	-	CASSRELRTGELFF	TGTGCCAGCAGCCGAGAACTGCGGACCGGGGAGCTGTTTTTT
TRBV7-2	TRBJ1-4	17	-	-	CASSLDGRGLTNEKLFF	TGTGCCAGCAGCTTAGATGGCAGGGGTTTAACTAATGAAAAACTGTTTTTT
TRBV30	TRBJ1-1	15	TRBD1	-	CAWSPSDRENTEAFF	TGTGCCTGGAGTCCTTCGGACAGGGAGAACACTGAAGCTTTCTTT
TRBV28	TRBJ2-5	14	TRBD1	once	CASSLRDSQETQYF	TGTGCCAGCAGTTTGAGGGACAGCCAAGAGACCCAGTACTTC
TRBV3-1/TRBV3-2	TRBJ2-1	16	TRBD2	-	CASSQQGTSGGSEQFF	TGTGCCAGCAGCCAACAGGGAACTAGCGGGGGATCAGAGCAGTTCTTC
TRBV3-1/TRBV3-2	TRBJ1-1	19	TRBD1	-	CASSQVLRQGAWGGTEAFF	TGTGCCAGCAGCCAAGTTTTAAGACAGGGGGCGTGGGGGGGCACTGAAGCTTTCTTT
TRBV18	TRBJ1-3	14	-	-	CASSPEFSGNTIYF	TGTGCCAGCTCCCCGGAGTTCTCTGGAAACACCATATATTTT
TRBV2	TRBJ1-2	14	-	-	CASSRQLSNYGYTF	TGTGCCAGCAGTCGACAGCTGAGCAACTATGGCTACACCTTC
TRBV9	TRBJ2-1	15	-	-	CASSEGGGPYNEQFF	TGTGCCAGCAGCGAAGGGGGGGGTCCCTACAATGAGCAGTTCTTC
TRBV6-2/TRBV6-3	TRBJ1-1	11	-	-	CASSRYTEAFF	TGTGCCAGCAGTCGTTACACTGAAGCTTTCTTT
TRBV18	TRBJ1-4	15	-	-	CASSPPATVNEKLFF	TGTGCCAGTTCACCACCGGCGACAGTTAATGAAAAACTGTTTTTT
TRBV5-1	TRBJ2-7	15	-	-	CASSLVAGDITEQYF	TGCGCCAGCAGCTTGGTGGCAGGGGACATTACCGAGCAGTACTTC
TRBV7-7	TRBJ2-1	16	-	-	CASSPRFVGQDNEQFF	TGTGCCAGCAGCCCCCGGTTCGTGGGGCAGGACAATGAGCAGTTCTTC
TRBV3-1/TRBV3-2	TRBJ2-3	15	TRBD1	-	CASSPTGAWGDTQYF	TGTGCCAGCAGCCCGACAGGGGCATGGGGAGATACGCAGTATTTT
TRBV21-1	TRBJ1-2	17	-	-	CASSPRAGHLLNYGYTF	TGTGCCAGCAGCCCTAGAGCCGGACACCTCCTTAACTATGGCTACACCTTC
TRBV5-1	TRBJ1-6	14	TRBD1	-	CASSPGTERSPLHF	TGCGCCAGCAGCCCCGGGACAGAGCGTTCACCCCTCCACTTT
TRBV28	TRBJ2-1	21	TRBD2	-	CASSLYDSGGSSMSSYNEQFF	TGTGCCAGCAGTTTATATGACAGCGGGGGATCCTCCATGAGCTCCTACAATGAGCAGTTCTTC
TRBV18	TRBJ2-7	13	TRBD1	-	CASSLNTGVEQYF	TGTGCCAGCTCACTAAATACAGGGGTCGAGCAGTACTTC
TRBV19	TRBJ2-2	14	TRBD1	-	CASSEQGRTGELFF	TGTGCCAGTAGTGAACAGGGGAGAACCGGGGAGCTGTTTTTT
TRBV28	TRBJ2-2	18	TRBD2	-	CASSSLGLAGGNTGELFF	TGTGCCAGCAGTTCCCTCGGACTAGCGGGGGGTAACACCGGGGAGCTGTTTTTT
TRBV19	TRBJ2-2	16	TRBD1	-	CASSLVGQGKTGELFF	TGTGCCAGTAGTCTGGTGGGACAGGGAAAAACCGGGGAGCTGTTTTTT
TRBV10-3	TRBJ2-7	13	-	-	CAISGGTNYEQYF	TGTGCCATCAGTGGGGGCACTAACTACGAGCAGTACTTC
TRBV5-1	TRBJ2-1	15	TRBD1	-	CASSASTGAFNEQFF	TGCGCCAGCAGCGCGAGCACAGGGGCGTTCAATGAGCAGTTCTTC
TRBV28	TRBJ1-3	16	-	-	CASSLPLGGSGNTIYF	TGTGCCAGCAGTTTACCCCTGGGGGGATCTGGAAACACCATATATTTT
TRBV28	TRBJ1-2	13	TRBD1	-	CASTVDRGGGYTF	TGTGCCAGCACCGTGGACAGGGGAGGTGGCTACACCTTC
TRBV10-3	TRBJ1-5	14	TRBD1	many	CAIGTGDSNQPQHF	TGTGCCATCGGTACAGGGGATAGCAATCAGCCCCAGCATTTT
TRBV2	TRBJ1-2	12	-	few	CARKNGNYGYTF	TGTGCCAGGAAGAACGGTAACTATGGCTACACCTTC
TRBV7-2	TRBJ2-2	16	TRBD2	-	CASSPRAAGDGGELFF	TGTGCCAGCAGCCCGCGGGCAGCGGGGGATGGGGGGGAGCTGTTTTTT
TRBV9	TRBJ1-1	14	-	-	CASSIEGQATEAFF	TGTGCCAGCAGCATAGAAGGTCAGGCTACTGAAGCTTTCTTT
TRBV7-2	TRBJ2-7	14	TRBD2	-	CASILAGAPYEQYF	TGTGCCAGCATACTAGCGGGGGCCCCCTACGAGCAGTACTTC